This T cell receptor (beta chain) came from a study of blood T cell repertoires in COVID-19. Study at large: Some COVID-19 samples were acute and others convalescent; all came from the United States, Italy and Spain.

Measured with immunoSEQ multiplex PCR; TCRdb has only the in-frame clones, and not every one. The repertoire has about 97,000 clones, about nine tenths of them found once; the top ten carry about 1.8%. The V and J ends lost 5 bases and 8 bases respectively, with 21 bases between them. The CDR3 extends over 16 amino acids. CDR1 and CDR2 (germline): SEHNR, FQNEAQ (reference sequence). The sample comprised peripheral blood. The chain has TRBV7-9 and TRBJ1-4; D call uncertain. The origin of this receptor is a man in his sixties with acute or convalescent COVID-19. The CDR3 sequence is CASSNEEGLVGEKLFF. DNA for the CDR3: TGTGCCAGCAGCAACGAGGAGGGATTGGTAGGGGAAAAACTGTTTTTT.